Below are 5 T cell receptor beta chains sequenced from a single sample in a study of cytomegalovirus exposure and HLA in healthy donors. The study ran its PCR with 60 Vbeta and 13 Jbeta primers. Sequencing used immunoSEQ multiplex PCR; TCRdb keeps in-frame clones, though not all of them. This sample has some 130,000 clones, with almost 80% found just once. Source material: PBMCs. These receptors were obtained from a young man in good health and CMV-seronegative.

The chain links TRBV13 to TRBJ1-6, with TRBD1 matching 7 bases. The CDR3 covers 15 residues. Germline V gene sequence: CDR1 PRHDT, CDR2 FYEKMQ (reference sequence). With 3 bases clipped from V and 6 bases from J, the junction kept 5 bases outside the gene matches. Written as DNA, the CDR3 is TGTGCCAGCAGCTTGACAGGGCCTCCTAATTCACCCCTCCACTTT. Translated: CASSLTGPPNSPLHF.

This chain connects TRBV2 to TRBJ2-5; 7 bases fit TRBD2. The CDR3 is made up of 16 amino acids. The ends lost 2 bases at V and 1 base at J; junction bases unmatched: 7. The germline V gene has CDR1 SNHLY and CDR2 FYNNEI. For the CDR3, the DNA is TGTGCCAGCAGTGAAAAGGGCGGGGAGGGCCAAGAGACCCAGTACTTC. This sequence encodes CASSEKGGEGQETQYF. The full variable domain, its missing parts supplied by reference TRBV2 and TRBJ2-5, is EPEVTQTPSHQVTQMGQEVILRCVPISNHLYFYWYRQILGQKVEFLVSFYNNEISEKSEIFDDQFSVERPDGSNFTLKIRSTKLEDSAMYFCASSEKGGEGQETQYFGPGTRLLVL.

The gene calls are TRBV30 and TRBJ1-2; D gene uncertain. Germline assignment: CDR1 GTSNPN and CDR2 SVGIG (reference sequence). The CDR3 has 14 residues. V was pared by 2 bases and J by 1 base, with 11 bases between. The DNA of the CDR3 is TGTGCCTGGAGTTGGCAGGTCAATAACTATGGCTACACCTTC. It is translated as CAWSWQVNNYGYTF.

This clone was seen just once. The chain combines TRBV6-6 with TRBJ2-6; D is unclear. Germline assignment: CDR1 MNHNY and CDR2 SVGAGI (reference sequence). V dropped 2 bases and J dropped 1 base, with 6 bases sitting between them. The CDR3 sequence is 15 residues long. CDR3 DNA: TGTGCCAGCAGTTACGAGGCATCTGGGGCCAACGTCCTGACTTTC. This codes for CASSYEASGANVLTF.

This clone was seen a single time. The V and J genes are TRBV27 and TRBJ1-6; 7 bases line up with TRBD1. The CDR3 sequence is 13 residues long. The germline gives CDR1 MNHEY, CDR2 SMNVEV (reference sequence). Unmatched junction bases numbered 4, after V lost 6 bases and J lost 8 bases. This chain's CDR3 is CASRNRGHSPLHF. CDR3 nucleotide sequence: TGTGCCAGCAGAAACAGGGGCCATTCACCCCTCCACTTT.